These 18 T cell receptor beta chains share one sample of origin, sequenced in a study of T cell changes during pregnancy in multiple sclerosis (dated by TCRdb to about 2019). To prepare the library, the immunoSEQ multiplex PCR assay was applied. As stored in TCRdb, this immuneACCESS dataset retains in-frame rearrangements with V and J assigned. A fraction of the clones does not appear; measured against another copy, unresolved V genes explain less than half of the discrepancy, and the remainder lacks a known reason. This sample has fewer than 35,000 clones in its table, and around 90% of those were observed once. The ten largest clonotypes hold 0.45% to 0.6% of the sample. Specimen: CD4+ T cells from peripheral blood mononuclear cells, collected in the third trimester of pregnancy. These TCRs come from a female donor in good health, enrolled as a control in a pregnancy study.

A note on this clone: One junction end disagrees with the germline gene, perhaps due to a read error. The chain is built from TRBV5-6 and TRBJ1-1; 9 positions match TRBD1. Germline CDR1 reads SGHDT; CDR2 reads YYEEEE. The CDR3 is 15 amino acids. The CDR3 loop is CASSLTGTGNAEAFF. CDR3 in DNA: TGTGCCAGCAGTTTAACCGGGACAGGGAACGCTGAAGCTTTCTTT.

The chain uses TRBV6-5 and TRBJ1-6, with D unclear. The CDR3 is made up of 14 amino acids. Germline V gene sequence: CDR1 MNHEY, CDR2 SVGAGI. V was shortened by 7 bases and J by 7 bases, with 14 bases between the two germline ends. The CDR3 here is CASTLTERNSPLHF. CDR3 bases: TGTGCCAGCACCTTAACAGAAAGGAATTCACCCCTCCACTTT.

This clone was seen once. This chain uses TRBV5-1 with TRBJ1-1; D possibly corresponds to TRBD1 (6 bases). There are 16 residues in the CDR3. V shed 3 bases and J shed 4 bases, with 19 bases lying between them. Germline loops: CDR1 SGHRS, CDR2 YFSETQ. CDR3 sequence (DNA): TGCGCCAGCAGCTCGGACATCAGGGAAGGGGGCACTGAAGCTTTCTTT. Protein product: CASSSDIREGGTEAFF.

The rearrangement uses TRBV11-2 and TRBJ1-6; no clear D. The CDR3 runs to 14 residues. The germline V gene encodes CDR1 SGHAT and CDR2 FQNNGV. V was clipped by 4 bases and J by 7 bases, with 11 bases between them. The CDR3 here is CASSWSGDNSPLHF. CDR3 DNA sequence: TGTGCCAGCAGCTGGAGCGGAGACAATTCACCCCTCCACTTT. The complete variable domain, with remaining parts taken from reference TRBV11-2 and TRBJ1-6, reads EAGVAQSPRYKIIEKRQSVAFWCNPISGHATLYWYQQILGQGPKLLIQFQNNGVVDDSQLPKDRFSAERLKGVDSTLKIQPAKLEDSAVYLCASSWSGDNSPLHFGNGTRLTVT.

This clone was observed a single time. CDR3 DNA: TGTGCCAGCAGCCCGGGACAGGTTACAGATACGCAGTATTTT. Protein: CASSPGQVTDTQYF. This chain uses TRBV14 with TRBJ2-3; 8 positions agree with TRBD1. The CDR3 runs to 14 residues. The germline V gene encodes CDR1 SGHDN and CDR2 FVKESK. V lost 4 bases and J lost 3; bases outside the gene matches: 3.

This rearrangement joins TRBV28 to TRBJ2-1, with a possible D match to TRBD1 (6 bases). The V gene lost 6 bases and the J gene lost 0 bases, with 12 bases spanning the gap. Germline CDR1 reads MDHEN; CDR2 reads SYDVKM. The CDR3 length is 15 residues. The CDR3 sequence is CASRKQGPSYNEQFF. In DNA, the CDR3 is TGTGCCAGCAGAAAACAGGGCCCCTCCTACAATGAGCAGTTCTTC.

This clone was observed once. The chain has TRBV15 and TRBJ2-4; 7 nucleotides match TRBD2. Looked up from germline, CDR1 is LNHNV and CDR2 is YYDKDF (reference sequence). CDR3 size: 17 residues. Trimming cost V 0 bases and J 0 bases; bases outside gene matches: 5. CDR3 protein: CATSRDTGRGAKNIQYF. The CDR3 DNA reads TGTGCCACCAGCAGAGATACGGGGAGGGGAGCCAAAAACATTCAGTACTTC. Looking up the rest from reference TRBV15 and TRBJ2-4 gives the full variable domain: DAMVIQNPRYQVTQFGKPVTLSCSQTLNHNVMYWYQQKSSQAPKLLFHYYDKDFNNEADTPDNFQSRRPNTSFCFLDIRSPGLGDTAMYLCATSRDTGRGAKNIQYFGAGTRLSVL.

The chain recombines TRBV15 with TRBJ1-2; D is perhaps TRBD1 (6 bases). V dropped 1 base and J dropped 0 bases, with 12 bases sitting between them. The CDR3 totals 16 residues. CDR1 is LNHNV and CDR2 is YYDKDF in the germline V gene (reference sequence). CDR3 bases: TGTGCCACCAGCAGAGCGGGGGGCGAGGCTAACTATGGCTACACCTTC. Its protein is CATSRAGGEANYGYTF.

The chain is built from TRBV5-4 and TRBJ2-7; 9 nucleotides line up with TRBD1. Germline V CDR1 and CDR2: SGHNT, YYREEE (reference sequence). The junction had 8 bases not matched to a gene; V was cut back by 3 bases and J by 7 bases. The CDR3 sequence is 14 residues long. Here the CDR3 DNA reads TGTGCCAGCAGCTCGGTACAGGGGGCTCGAGAGCAGTACTTC. Protein: CASSSVQGAREQYF.

The rearrangement joins TRBV5-1 to TRBJ2-1; 7 nucleotides line up with TRBD2. The germline CDR1 and CDR2 sequences are SGHRS and YFSETQ. The CDR3 totals 16 residues. Trimming took 0 bases from V and 4 from J; bases not matched to a gene: 7. The CDR3 coding sequence is TGCGCCAGCAGCTTGGAAGGTAGCGGGCGGTACAATGAGCAGTTCTTC. Translation gives CASSLEGSGRYNEQFF.

The rearrangement joins TRBV19 to TRBJ2-3, with D tentatively TRBD1 (5 bases). The CDR3 covers 12 residues. Germline V CDR1 and CDR2: LNHDA, SQIVND (reference sequence). The V gene lost 5 bases and the J gene lost 8 bases, with 11 bases spanning the gap. The CDR3 reads CASSSQGVTQYF. CDR3 bases: TGTGCCAGTAGTTCCCAGGGCGTTACGCAGTATTTT.

The J gene is TRBJ1-2, the V gene TRBV15; perhaps TRBD1 as D (6 bases). This CDR3 is 14 amino acids long. Trimming shortened V by 0 bases and J by 8 bases, and 13 bases separated the two germline ends. Germline values: CDR1 LNHNV, CDR2 YYDKDF (reference sequence). The CDR3 sequence: CATSRDRGGRGYTF. CDR3 DNA sequence: TGTGCCACCAGCAGAGATAGGGGGGGGAGAGGCTACACCTTC.

The chain couples TRBV5-1 to TRBJ2-2; D perhaps matches TRBD1 (5 bases). V shed 1 base and J shed 0 bases, with 7 bases lying between them. Germline CDR1 and CDR2: SGHRS and YFSETQ. This CDR3 region has 15 residues. The DNA for the CDR3 is TGCGCCAGCAGCTTGACAGGAACGAACACCGGGGAGCTGTTTTTT. It is translated as CASSLTGTNTGELFF.

The chain carries TRBV19 and TRBJ1-5, with a weak D call TRBD1 (6 bases). The germline V and J ends were trimmed by 6 bases and 0 bases, with 12 bases remaining between them. The CDR3 is 15 amino acids. Germline loops: CDR1 LNHDA, CDR2 SQIVND (reference sequence). Here the CDR3 DNA reads TGTGCCAGTAGGCAGGGGCACTATAGCAATCAGCCCCAGCATTTT. It is translated as CASRQGHYSNQPQHF.

The genes are TRBV9 and TRBJ1-1; D ambiguous. Germline CDR1 and CDR2: SGDLS and YYNGEE. The CDR3 has 13 amino acids. Deletions cut 0 bases from V and 0 bases from J, with 3 bases between. CDR3 loop: CASSVGMNTEAFF. DNA for the CDR3: TGTGCCAGCAGCGTAGGTATGAACACTGAAGCTTTCTTT.

This clone came up a few times. This chain links TRBV6-5 with TRBJ1-2; D is possibly TRBD1 (6 bases). Trimming removed 6 bases from V and 6 bases from J, with 14 bases in between. Germline loops: CDR1 MNHEY, CDR2 SVGAGI. The CDR3 runs to 13 residues. CDR3 nucleotides: TGTGCCAGCAGGGGGGCAGGGTATCATGGCTACACCTTC. It yields the protein CASRGAGYHGYTF.

CDR3 DNA sequence: TGTGCCAGCAGCTTAGCGCAAGGGGGGAACACTGAAGCTTTCTTT. This translates into CASSLAQGGNTEAFF. The rearrangement links TRBV7-6 to TRBJ1-1, with D tentatively TRBD1 (6 bases). CDR1 and CDR2 (germline): SGHVS, FNYEAQ. V was trimmed by 0 bases and J by 1 base, leaving 9 bases between them. The CDR3 is made up of 15 amino acids. Variable domain in full (rest from reference TRBV7-6 and TRBJ1-1): GAGVSQSPRYKVTKRGQDVALRCDPISGHVSLYWYRQALGQGPEFLTYFNYEAQQDKSGLPNDRFSAERPEGSISTLTIQRTEQRDSAMYRCASSLAQGGNTEAFFGQGTRLTVV.

The chain uses TRBV18 and TRBJ2-2; possible D gene TRBD2, 5 bases. The CDR3 is 15 amino acids. Deletions cut 6 bases from V and 3 bases from J, with 14 bases between. Germline V gives CDR1 KGHSH, CDR2 LQKENI. CDR3 DNA sequence: TGTGCCAGCTCTGAAATGGGGAGCCACACCGGGGAGCTGTTTTTT. Amino acids: CASSEMGSHTGELFF.